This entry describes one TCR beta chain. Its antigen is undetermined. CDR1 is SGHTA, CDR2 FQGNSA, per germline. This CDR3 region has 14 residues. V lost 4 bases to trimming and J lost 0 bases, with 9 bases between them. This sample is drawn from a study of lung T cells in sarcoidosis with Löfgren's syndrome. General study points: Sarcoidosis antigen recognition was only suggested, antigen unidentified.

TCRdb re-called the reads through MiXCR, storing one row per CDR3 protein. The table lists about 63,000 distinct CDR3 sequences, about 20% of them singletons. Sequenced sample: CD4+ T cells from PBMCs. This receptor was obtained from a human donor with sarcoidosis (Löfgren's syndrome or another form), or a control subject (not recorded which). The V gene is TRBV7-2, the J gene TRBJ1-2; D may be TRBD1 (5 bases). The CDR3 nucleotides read TGTGCCAGCAGCTCGCAAGGGGCTAACTATGGCTACACCTTC. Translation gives CASSSQGANYGYTF.